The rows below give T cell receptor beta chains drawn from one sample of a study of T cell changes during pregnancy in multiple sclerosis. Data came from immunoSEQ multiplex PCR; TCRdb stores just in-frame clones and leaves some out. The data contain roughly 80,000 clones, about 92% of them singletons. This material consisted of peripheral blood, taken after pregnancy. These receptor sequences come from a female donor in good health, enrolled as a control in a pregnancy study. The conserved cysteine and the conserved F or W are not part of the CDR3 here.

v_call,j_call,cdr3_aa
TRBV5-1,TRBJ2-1,ASSFLDGLAGGHPPF
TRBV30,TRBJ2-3,AWRDRGDTQY
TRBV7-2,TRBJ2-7,ASSFTPGQGYSYEQY
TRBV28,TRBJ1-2,ASSPVTSPGVTGGYGYT
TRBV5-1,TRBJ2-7,ASSLGSDTTEQY
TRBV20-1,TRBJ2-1,SARDRGLQF
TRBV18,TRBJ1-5,ASSPVSGGYQPQH
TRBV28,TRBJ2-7,ASSLFGLRREQY
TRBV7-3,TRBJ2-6,ASSPAIGGANVLT
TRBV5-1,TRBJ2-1,ASSLRLGGGEQF
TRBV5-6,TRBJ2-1,ASSLGREQF
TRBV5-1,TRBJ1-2,ASSFSAAGGYT
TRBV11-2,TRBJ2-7,ASSRGLAGGEQY
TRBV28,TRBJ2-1,ASSFIPGLDYNEQF
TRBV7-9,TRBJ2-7,ASSFLPSGMGEQY
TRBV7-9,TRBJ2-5,ASSLVRGRSETQY
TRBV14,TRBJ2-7,ASSQRRVRRSYEQY
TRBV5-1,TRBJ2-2,ASSVTGRTGELF
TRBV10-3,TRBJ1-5,AIKAEGAEQPQH
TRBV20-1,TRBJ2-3,RTGISDTQY